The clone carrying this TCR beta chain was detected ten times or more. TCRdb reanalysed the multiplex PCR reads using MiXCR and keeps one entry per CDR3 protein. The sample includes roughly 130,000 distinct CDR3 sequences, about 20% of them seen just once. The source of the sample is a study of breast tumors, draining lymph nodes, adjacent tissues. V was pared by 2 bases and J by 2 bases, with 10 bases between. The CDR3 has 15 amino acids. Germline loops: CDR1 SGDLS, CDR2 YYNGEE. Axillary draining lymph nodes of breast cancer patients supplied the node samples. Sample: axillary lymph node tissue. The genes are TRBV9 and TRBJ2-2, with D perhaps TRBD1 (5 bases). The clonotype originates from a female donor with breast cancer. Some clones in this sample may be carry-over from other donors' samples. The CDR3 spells CASSVRGPNTGELFF. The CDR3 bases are TGTGCCAGCAGCGTTAGGGGCCCAAACACCGGGGAGCTGTTTTTT.